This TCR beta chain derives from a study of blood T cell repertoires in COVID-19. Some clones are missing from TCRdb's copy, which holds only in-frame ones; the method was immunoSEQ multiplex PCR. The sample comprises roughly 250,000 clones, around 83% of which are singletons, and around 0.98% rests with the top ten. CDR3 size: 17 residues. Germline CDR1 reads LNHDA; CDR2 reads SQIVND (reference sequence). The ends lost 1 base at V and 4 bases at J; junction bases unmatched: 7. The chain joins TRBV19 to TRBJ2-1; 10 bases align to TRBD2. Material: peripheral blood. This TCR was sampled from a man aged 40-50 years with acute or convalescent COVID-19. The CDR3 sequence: CASSIGLLAGPYNEQFF. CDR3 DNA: TGTGCCAGTAGTATAGGTTTACTAGCGGGGCCATACAATGAGCAGTTCTTC.